The 7 T cell receptor beta chains in this list originate from one sample, sequenced in a study of blood T cell repertoires in COVID-19. TCRdb's copy holds only in-frame clones and misses some; the assay was immunoSEQ multiplex PCR. The sample shows 200,000 to 300,000 clones, 88% of them seen only once. The sample comprised peripheral blood. The receptors originated from a woman in her thirties or forties who had recovered from COVID-19.

This sequence joins TRBV7-9 and TRBJ1-4; the D gene is possibly TRBD1 (5 bases). CDR3 size: 15 residues. The V gene lost 5 bases and the J gene lost 7 bases, with 17 bases spanning the gap. From germline, CDR1 is SEHNR and CDR2 FQNEAQ (reference sequence). This chain's CDR3 is CASSPGGVVGEKLFF. The CDR3 bases are TGTGCCAGCAGCCCCGGGGGGGTCGTGGGTGAAAAACTGTTTTTT.

Turning to this clone: Other nucleotide sequences in the sample specify the same CDR3. This chain joins TRBV6-5 and TRBJ1-1, with D unclear. Germline V gene sequence: CDR1 MNHEY, CDR2 SVGAGI. The CDR3 contains 13 residues. The germline V and J ends were trimmed by 2 bases and 1 base, with 5 bases remaining between them. CDR3 in amino acids: CASSYGQNTEAFF. CDR3 DNA: TGTGCCAGCAGTTACGGGCAGAACACTGAAGCTTTCTTT.

This clone was detected once. The gene calls are TRBV6-1 and TRBJ1-6, with D maybe TRBD1 (6 bases). The ends were cut back, 11 bases at V and 4 bases at J, with 18 bases in the middle. The germline CDR1 and CDR2 sequences are MNHNS and SASEGT. The CDR3 is made up of 15 amino acids. The CDR3 spells CAVRPGTLYNSPLHF. CDR3 bases: TGTGCCGTGAGACCCGGGACACTTTATAATTCACCCCTCCACTTT.

The CDR3: CASSLAGAGGGEQFF. CDR3 in DNA: TGTGCCAGCAGCTTAGCGGGGGCGGGAGGGGGTGAGCAGTTCTTC. The chain is built from TRBV7-2 and TRBJ2-1; 9 nucleotides agree with TRBD2. V lost 0 bases and J lost 9; bases outside the gene matches: 6. The germline CDR1 and CDR2 sequences are SGHTA and FQGNSA. The CDR3 is 15 amino acids.

The chain uses TRBV15 and TRBJ1-2; D is uncertain. Trimming cost V 6 bases and J 7 bases, with 18 bases left between them. The germline V gene has CDR1 LNHNV and CDR2 YYDKDF (reference sequence). This CDR3 is 14 amino acids long. This CDR3 reads CATRGVGEGPGYTF. CDR3 DNA: TGTGCCACCAGGGGAGTTGGGGAGGGCCCTGGCTACACCTTC.

V is TRBV6-5 and J is TRBJ1-3; D unresolved. CDR3 size: 11 residues. Germline V lookup: CDR1 MNHEY, CDR2 SVGAGI. In DNA form, the CDR3 reads TGTGCGGCGGCGGCCGGAAACACCATATATTTT. It yields the protein CAAAAGNTIYF.

This chain connects TRBV5-1 to TRBJ1-3; 11 positions match TRBD1. V gave up 2 bases and J gave up 0 bases; unmatched junction bases: 4. This CDR3 has 17 residues. Germline V gives CDR1 SGHRS, CDR2 YFSETQ. CDR3 residues: CASSFGQGAASGNTIYF. Here the CDR3 DNA reads TGCGCCAGCAGCTTTGGACAGGGGGCCGCCTCTGGAAACACCATATATTTT.